This TCR beta chain was sequenced for a study of blood T cell repertoires in COVID-19. The CDR3 length is 15 residues. Losses at the gene ends were 0 bases for V and 6 bases for J; bases not matched to a gene: 9. Germline lookup yields CDR1 SGHRS and CDR2 YFSETQ. Study members were between about 18 and 100 years old and lived in around 24 US regions. Grouping used clinical history reported by participants in a survey and questionnaire. It was within 2 weeks before study entry that exposed participants met a COVID-19 case. Original processing notes: Nucleated cell number was recorded as an estimate derived from reference gene primer amplification. Sequencing was performed with immunoSEQ multiplex PCR; in TCRdb, only in-frame clones are kept and a portion is missing. D and trimming come from the DNA, and the V and J calls and clone size come from that table. The data show approximately 220,000 clones, around four fifths seen once.

The V gene is TRBV5-1, the J gene TRBJ2-7; 7 nucleotides agree with TRBD1. This TCR came from a woman aged 40 to 50 who had been exposed to COVID-19. The material sequenced was PBMCs or T cells enriched from blood (not recorded which). CDR3 loop: CASSLAGQGEGEQYF. The CDR3 coding sequence is TGCGCCAGCAGCTTGGCAGGGCAGGGGGAAGGCGAGCAGTACTTC.